This T cell receptor (beta chain) was obtained from a study of cytomegalovirus exposure and HLA in healthy donors. Across the whole study: The roughly 120 million unique TCR beta sequences, from roughly 180 million T cells, were found by an earlier analysis. Across 350 to 500 genotyped donors, around 80% landed in the Caucasian-associated ancestry cluster. General study findings and limits: Researchers reported in a later analysis that a missense DCLRE1C variant was tied to TCR beta V- and J-gene trimming.

The PCR used 60 Vbeta and 13 Jbeta primers. Clones were read by immunoSEQ multiplex PCR, and TCRdb kept only the in-frame ones, dropping some. The sample has about 120,000 clones, approximately 78% seen once. Regarding this clone: Its specificity is unknown.

Germline V CDR1 and CDR2: SEHNR, FQNEAQ (reference sequence). V was clipped by 3 bases and J by 4 bases; unmatched bases: 2. There are 13 residues in the CDR3. The origin of this receptor is a middle-aged woman in good health and CMV-seropositive. The gene calls are TRBV7-9 and TRBJ2-5; 7 positions agree with TRBD1. Sequenced input: PBMCs. The CDR3 here is CASSLRGLETQYF. The DNA of the CDR3 is TGTGCCAGCAGCTTGAGGGGGCTAGAGACCCAGTACTTC.